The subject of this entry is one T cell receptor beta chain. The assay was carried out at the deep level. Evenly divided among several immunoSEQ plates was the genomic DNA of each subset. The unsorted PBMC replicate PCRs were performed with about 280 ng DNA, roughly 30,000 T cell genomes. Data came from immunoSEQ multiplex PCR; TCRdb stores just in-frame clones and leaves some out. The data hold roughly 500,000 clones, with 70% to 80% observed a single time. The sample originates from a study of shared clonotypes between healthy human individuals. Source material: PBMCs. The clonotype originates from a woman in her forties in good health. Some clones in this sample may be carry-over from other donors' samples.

The CDR3 sequence: CASSPPVTGANVLTF. In DNA form, the CDR3 reads TGTGCCAGCTCACCACCGGTCACCGGGGCCAACGTCCTGACTTTC. The chain couples TRBV18 to TRBJ2-6; D remains ambiguous. Germline CDR1 KGHSH, CDR2 LQKENI. Deletions cut 0 bases from V and 4 bases from J, with 7 bases between. CDR3 length: 15 residues.